One and the same sample provided the 21 T cell receptor beta chains below, sequenced in a study of identical twins. TCRdb reanalysed the 5' RACE reads using MiXCR and keeps one entry per CDR3 protein. The sample lists roughly 350,000 distinct CDR3 sequences, around 9% occurring once. The material sequenced was naive T cells sorted from blood. All receptors derive from a woman between 50 and 59 years old in good health.

The chain has TRBV9 and TRBJ2-7; the D is unclear. There are 14 residues in the CDR3. Germline V CDR1 and CDR2: SGDLS, YYNGEE. Trimming took 0 bases from V and 2 from J, leaving 9 bases between them. CDR3 residues: CASSVGPATYEQYF. The CDR3 coding sequence is TGTGCCAGCAGCGTAGGCCCCGCAACCTACGAGCAGTACTTC.

This clonotype turned up a few times. V gene TRBV7-9 combines with J gene TRBJ2-3; D is perhaps TRBD2 (6 bases). Trimming pared 8 bases from V and 5 bases from J, leaving 8 bases between. The germline V gene has CDR1 SEHNR and CDR2 FQNEAQ (reference sequence). The CDR3 is 11 residues long. The CDR3 loop is CASGGGDTQYF. The CDR3 DNA sequence: TGTGCCAGCGGGGGAGGAGATACGCAGTATTTT.

This clonotype was seen once. Compared with germline, one end of the junction differs, possibly owing to a read error. The V and J genes are TRBV12-5 and TRBJ1-2, with TRBD1 identical over 9 bases. The CDR3 is made up of 13 amino acids. In germline, CDR1 is LGHNT, CDR2 FRNRAP. The DNA for the CDR3 is TGTGCTTGTGGTGGGACAGGGCTTTATGGCTACACCTTC. Its protein product is CACGGTGLYGYTF.

This clonotype was seen a few times. This CDR3 is CSGEEGVGNQPQHF. CDR3 nucleotides: TGCAGTGGGGAGGAGGGTGTGGGCAATCAGCCCCAGCATTTT. The V and J genes are TRBV20-1 and TRBJ1-5; D unclear. CDR1 and CDR2 from the germline V gene are DFQATT and SNEGSKA (reference sequence). Trimming removed 7 bases from V and 2 bases from J, with 15 bases in between. CDR3 length: 14 amino acids.

This chain connects TRBV7-9 to TRBJ2-4, with TRBD2 as a possible D gene (6 bases). The CDR3 runs to 12 residues. Germline CDR1 and CDR2: SEHNR and FQNEAQ (reference sequence). V gave up 1 base and J gave up 8 bases, with 6 bases separating them. CDR3 in amino acids: CASSLGGDIQYF. The CDR3 bases are TGTGCCAGCAGCTTAGGGGGGGACATTCAGTACTTC.

The sample holds many counts of this clonotype. The CDR3 DNA is TGTGCCTCCAATAGGTTATATGTCTCCTACGAGCAGTACGTC. It encodes CASNRLYVSYEQYV. This rearrangement joins TRBV4-2 to TRBJ2-7; unclear D gene. The V gene's germline CDR1 is LGHNA and CDR2 YNFKEQ. The CDR3 runs to 14 residues. Trimming stripped 11 bases from V and 0 bases from J, with 17 bases between.

This clonotype was counted ten times or more. The rearrangement joins TRBV5-1 to TRBJ2-2; 7 nucleotides agree with TRBD1. From germline, CDR1 is SGHRS and CDR2 YFSETQ. V lost 4 bases to trimming and J lost 6 bases; unmatched junction nucleotides: 12. There are 16 residues in the CDR3. In DNA form, the CDR3 reads TGCGCCAGCAGCCTCGGCGACAGGGTTGTTGCCGGGGAGCTGTTTTTT. This sequence encodes CASSLGDRVVAGELFF.

The genes are TRBV6-1 and TRBJ2-3, with 9 bases lining up with TRBD2. Losses at the gene ends were 4 bases for V and 3 bases for J; bases not matched to a gene: 5. The CDR3 sequence is 15 residues long. The germline V gene encodes CDR1 MNHNS and CDR2 SASEGT. CDR3 residues: CASSVTGLATDTQYF. The CDR3 DNA is TGTGCCAGCAGTGTGACGGGACTAGCTACAGATACGCAGTATTTT.

Only a few counts were recorded for this clonotype. The genes are TRBV10-3 and TRBJ2-2; 9 bases map to TRBD1. CDR3 length: 16 amino acids. V was clipped by 3 bases and J by 3 bases; unmatched bases: 5. Germline V gene data show CDR1 as ENHRY and CDR2 as SYGVKD. As DNA, the CDR3 is TGTGCCATCAGTGAAGGACAGGGGACGGACACCGGGGAGCTGTTTTTT. Translation: CAISEGQGTDTGELFF.

This rearrangement joins TRBV4-2 to TRBJ1-2; 7 positions match TRBD1. The CDR3 runs 14 residues. Germline V gives CDR1 LGHNA, CDR2 YNFKEQ. V trimming: 1 base; J trimming: 5 bases; junction bases outside the gene matches: 4. The CDR3 is CASSQGDRDYGYTF. CDR3 bases: TGTGCCAGCAGCCAAGGAGACAGGGATTATGGCTACACCTTC.

The rearrangement uses TRBV11-2 and TRBJ2-1; a weak D match, TRBD1 (5 bases). The V end lost 5 bases, the J end lost 5 bases, and 16 bases lay between the germline ends. Germline CDR1 reads SGHAT; CDR2 reads FQNNGV. This CDR3 has 15 amino acids. This chain's CDR3 is CASSPYPAGNNEQFF. CDR3 nucleotide sequence: TGTGCCAGCAGCCCCTATCCGGCAGGGAACAATGAGCAGTTCTTC.

This chain joins TRBV11-2 and TRBJ2-1, with D maybe TRBD2 (5 bases). The CDR3 length is 19 residues. Looked up from germline, CDR1 is SGHAT and CDR2 is FQNNGV. Trimming pared 5 bases from V and 1 base from J, leaving 24 bases between. CDR3 region: CASSPQDSAVWISYNEQFF. The CDR3 nucleotides read TGTGCCAGCAGCCCGCAGGACTCAGCAGTTTGGATATCCTACAATGAGCAGTTCTTC.

V is TRBV4-2 and J is TRBJ2-1; 12 bases map to TRBD2. The CDR3 extends over 19 amino acids. J was trimmed by 1 base and V by 2 bases; bases with no gene match: 9. Germline V gene data show CDR1 as LGHNA and CDR2 as YNFKEQ. CDR3 sequence: CASSQLAQLAGGSYNEQFF. CDR3 in DNA: TGTGCCAGCAGCCAACTTGCCCAGCTAGCGGGGGGGTCCTACAATGAGCAGTTCTTC.

This clonotype has a count of ten or more. The chain carries TRBV2 and TRBJ2-3; 7 nucleotides match TRBD2. V was pared by 8 bases and J by 7 bases, with 6 bases of the junction left unmatched. The CDR3 contains 12 residues. Germline-derived CDR1 and CDR2 are SNHLY and FYNNEI. CDR3 DNA: TGTGCCAGCTCGCCGGGACTAAATACGCAGTATTTT. Encoded protein: CASSPGLNTQYF.

The V gene is TRBV6-1, the J gene TRBJ1-1; maybe TRBD1 (6 bases). V shed 1 base and J shed 1 base, with 10 bases lying between them. This CDR3 comprises 15 residues. Germline loops: CDR1 MNHNS, CDR2 SASEGT. Written as DNA, the CDR3 is TGTGCCAGCAGTGAAGAACAGGGAGGGAACACTGAAGCTTTCTTT. Its protein product is CASSEEQGGNTEAFF.

There are many counts of this clonotype. The chain uses TRBV12-3 or TRBV12-4 and TRBJ2-2; 10 nucleotides agree with TRBD1. The CDR3 contains 15 residues. J gave up 4 bases and V 4 bases, and 3 bases lay outside the gene matches. CDR3 coding DNA: TGTGCCAGCAGTTCGCGGACAGGGGGCACCGGGGAGCTGTTTTTT. Protein: CASSSRTGGTGELFF.

The gene calls are TRBV27 and TRBJ2-7, with 10 bases aligning to TRBD1. CDR1 and CDR2 from the germline V gene are MNHEY and SMNVEV (reference sequence). CDR3 length: 17 amino acids. Trimming removed 5 bases from V and 4 bases from J; junction bases left unmatched: 14. The CDR3 coding sequence is TGTGCCAGCAGTCATACCCCGCCGGGGACAGGGGCTTACGAGCAGTACTTC. It is translated as CASSHTPPGTGAYEQYF.

The V call is TRBV7-8, the J call TRBJ1-1; possible D gene TRBD1, 5 bases. This CDR3 spans 15 amino acids. V was shortened by 3 bases and J by 1 base, with 12 bases between the two germline ends. Looked up from germline, CDR1 is SGHVS and CDR2 is FQNEAQ. Here the CDR3 DNA reads TGTGCCAGCAGCTTTAGGGCAGGGACGAACACTGAAGCTTTCTTT. Translating it yields CASSFRAGTNTEAFF.

This clonotype was recorded at least ten times. The rearrangement uses TRBV12-3 or TRBV12-4 and TRBJ1-5, with a tentative D call TRBD1 (5 bases). This CDR3 is built from 14 residues. Trimming pared 3 bases from V and 5 bases from J, leaving 11 bases between. CDR3 sequence: CASSFSGTDQPQHF. As DNA, the CDR3 is TGTGCCAGCAGTTTTTCAGGGACCGATCAGCCCCAGCATTTT.

This clonotype was found a few times. The V call is TRBV12-3 or TRBV12-4, the J call TRBJ2-2; TRBD1 aligns across 10 bases. V trimming: 1 base; J trimming: 4 bases; junction bases outside the gene matches: 6. This CDR3 has 17 amino acids. The CDR3 is CASSLEGTGVSTGELFF. DNA for the CDR3: TGTGCCAGCAGTTTAGAGGGGACAGGGGTGAGCACCGGGGAGCTGTTTTTT.

This chain joins TRBV6-1 and TRBJ2-1; 8 bases match TRBD1. V trimming: 9 bases; J trimming: 0 bases; junction bases outside the gene matches: 16. Looked up from germline, CDR1 is MNHNS and CDR2 is SASEGT. The CDR3 is made up of 18 amino acids. CDR3 DNA: TGTGCCAGTTATGACAGGGGTAGATCGAGTAGCTCCTACAATGAGCAGTTCTTC. This sequence encodes CASYDRGRSSSSYNEQFF.